This entry features one T cell receptor (beta chain) sequence. The record originates from a study of blood T cell repertoires in COVID-19. In the study overall: The United States, Italy and Spain were the sources of the acute and convalescent COVID-19 samples. Sources were T cells, B-cell-depleted T cells, or PBMCs; the material itself was cDNA or gDNA.

The CDR3 runs 16 residues. Germline V gene sequence: CDR1 LGHNT, CDR2 FRNRAP. Trimming removed 5 bases from V and 5 bases from J, with 21 bases in between. In the original analysis: Scientists estimated how many nucleated cells there were by amplifying reference gene primers. Produced via immunoSEQ multiplex PCR; TCRdb's table is partial and in-frame only. That table furnishes V, J and clone size, whereas the DNA furnished D and trimming. The sample holds about 160,000 clones, around three quarters seen once. The source material was peripheral blood. The TCR comes from a man between 60 and 75 years old with acute or convalescent COVID-19. V usage is TRBV12-5 and J usage is TRBJ1-1; D is ambiguous. This CDR3 reads CASGPTTGRAGTEAFF. CDR3 in DNA: TGTGCTAGTGGTCCCACCACGGGGAGGGCGGGTACTGAAGCTTTCTTT. The full variable domain, rest sourced from reference TRBV12-5 and TRBJ1-1, is DARVTQTPRHKVTEMGQEVTMRCQPILGHNTVFWYRQTMMQGLELLAYFRNRAPLDDSGMPKDRFSAEMPDATLATLKIQPSEPRDSAVYFCASGPTTGRAGTEAFFGQGTRLTVV.